This T cell receptor beta chain came from a study of T cell responses to AZD1222 COVID-19 vaccine. At the level of the study: Second-dose timings of about 4 or about 12 weeks were pooled. Study-wide results and caveats: Regions left unmutated in variants are reportedly the target of nearly half of spike-specific TCRs. The donors showed a predominance of white British ancestry and of females, with possible underestimation of clonal diversity. Researchers report vaccine-associated CD4 TCRs spanning spike, with dominance at 160-218 and 743-854.

This table comes from immunoSEQ multiplex PCR, and its TCRdb copy is limited to in-frame clones, with some not included. This table has around 150,000 clones, around nine tenths appearing once. CDR3 length: 15 residues. Trimming removed 0 bases at V and 7 bases at J, with 15 bases between. Germline V lookup: CDR1 MNHEY, CDR2 SVGEGT. As regards this clone: The antigen is unknown.

The material was peripheral blood, obtained on day 0 of AZD1222 vaccination. The gene calls are TRBV6-2 or TRBV6-3 and TRBJ1-2, with D perhaps matching TRBD1 (5 bases). The TCR was taken from an adult in good health. CDR3 amino acids: CASSYSKAGVGGYTF. The CDR3 DNA sequence: TGTGCCAGCAGTTACTCGAAAGCGGGGGTTGGTGGCTACACCTTC.